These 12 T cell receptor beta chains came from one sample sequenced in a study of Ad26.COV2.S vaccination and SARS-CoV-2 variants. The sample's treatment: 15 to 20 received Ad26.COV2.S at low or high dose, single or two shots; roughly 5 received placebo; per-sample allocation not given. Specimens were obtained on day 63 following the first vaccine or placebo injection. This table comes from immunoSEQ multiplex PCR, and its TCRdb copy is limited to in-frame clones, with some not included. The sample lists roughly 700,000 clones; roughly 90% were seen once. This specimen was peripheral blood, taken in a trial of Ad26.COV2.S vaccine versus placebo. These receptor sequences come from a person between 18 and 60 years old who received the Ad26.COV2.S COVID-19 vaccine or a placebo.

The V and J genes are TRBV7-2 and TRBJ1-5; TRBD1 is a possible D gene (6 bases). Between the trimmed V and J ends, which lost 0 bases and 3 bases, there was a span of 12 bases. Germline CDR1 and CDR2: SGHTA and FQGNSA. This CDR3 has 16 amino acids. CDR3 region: CASSLAMAGANQPQHF. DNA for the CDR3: TGTGCCAGCAGCTTAGCGATGGCAGGGGCCAATCAGCCCCAGCATTTT.

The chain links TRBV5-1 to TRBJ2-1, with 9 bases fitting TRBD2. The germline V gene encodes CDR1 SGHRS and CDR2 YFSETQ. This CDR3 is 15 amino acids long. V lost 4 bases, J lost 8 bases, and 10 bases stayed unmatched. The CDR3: CASSPSGTSFYEQFF. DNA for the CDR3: TGCGCCAGCAGCCCTTCCGGGACTAGCTTCTATGAGCAGTTCTTC.

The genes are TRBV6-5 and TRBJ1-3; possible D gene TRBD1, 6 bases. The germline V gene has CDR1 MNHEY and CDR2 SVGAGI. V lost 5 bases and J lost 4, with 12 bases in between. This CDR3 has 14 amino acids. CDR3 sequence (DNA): TGTGCCAGCAGTCCGGGACAATCAGGAAACACCATATATTTT. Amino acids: CASSPGQSGNTIYF.

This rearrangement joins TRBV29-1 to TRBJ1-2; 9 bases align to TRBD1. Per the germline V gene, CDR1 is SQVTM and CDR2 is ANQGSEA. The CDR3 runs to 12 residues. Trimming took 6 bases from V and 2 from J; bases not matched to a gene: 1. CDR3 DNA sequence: TGCAGCGTAGGACAGGGGAACTATGGCTACACCTTC. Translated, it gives CSVGQGNYGYTF.

As DNA, the CDR3 is TGTGCCAGCAGTTCCCCAGGGTGGAAGGGGGAGACCCAGTACTTC. Translated: CASSSPGWKGETQYF. The rearrangement links TRBV27 to TRBJ2-5; a weak D match, TRBD1 (5 bases). Germline CDR1 reads MNHEY; CDR2 reads SMNVEV (reference sequence). Trimming took off 4 bases at V and 5 bases at J, with 17 bases between the two ends. This CDR3 comprises 15 residues.

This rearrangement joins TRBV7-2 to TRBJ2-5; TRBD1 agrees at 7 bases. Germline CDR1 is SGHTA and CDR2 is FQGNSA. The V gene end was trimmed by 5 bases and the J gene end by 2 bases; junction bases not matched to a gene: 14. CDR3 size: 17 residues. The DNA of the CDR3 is TGTGCCAGCAGCCCCCGGACAGGCATCCCCCTTCAAGAGACCCAGTACTTC. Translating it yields CASSPRTGIPLQETQYF.

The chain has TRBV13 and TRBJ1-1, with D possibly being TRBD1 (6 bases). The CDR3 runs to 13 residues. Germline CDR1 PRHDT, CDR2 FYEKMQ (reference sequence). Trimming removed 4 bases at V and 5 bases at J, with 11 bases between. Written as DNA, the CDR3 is TGTGCCAGCAGCTCAGAGGGGGTTACTGAAGCTTTCTTT. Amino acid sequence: CASSSEGVTEAFF.

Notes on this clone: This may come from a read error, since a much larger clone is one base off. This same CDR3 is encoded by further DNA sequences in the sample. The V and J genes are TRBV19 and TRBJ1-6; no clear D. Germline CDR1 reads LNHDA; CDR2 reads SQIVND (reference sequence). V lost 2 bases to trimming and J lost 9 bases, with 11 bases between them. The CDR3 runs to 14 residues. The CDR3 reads CASSIRTELSPLHF. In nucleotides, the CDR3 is TGTGCCAGTAGTATAAGAACGGAACTTTCACCCCTCCACTTT.

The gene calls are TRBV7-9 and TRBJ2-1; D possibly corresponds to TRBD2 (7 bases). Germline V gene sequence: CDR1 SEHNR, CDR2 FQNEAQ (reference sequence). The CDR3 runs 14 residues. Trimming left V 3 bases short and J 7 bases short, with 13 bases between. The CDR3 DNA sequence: TGTGCCAGCAGCTTCAGGGGAGGGGAAAATGAGCAGTTCTTC. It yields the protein CASSFRGGENEQFF.

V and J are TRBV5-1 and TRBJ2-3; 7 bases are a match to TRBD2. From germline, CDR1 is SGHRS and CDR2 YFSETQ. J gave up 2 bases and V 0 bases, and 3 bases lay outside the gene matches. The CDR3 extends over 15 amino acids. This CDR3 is CASSLGGSNTDTQYF. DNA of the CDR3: TGCGCCAGCAGCTTGGGCGGGAGTAACACAGATACGCAGTATTTT.

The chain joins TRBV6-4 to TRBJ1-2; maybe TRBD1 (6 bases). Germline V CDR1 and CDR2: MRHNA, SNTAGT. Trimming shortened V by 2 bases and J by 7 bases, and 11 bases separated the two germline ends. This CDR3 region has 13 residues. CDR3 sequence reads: CASSDAQGSGYTF. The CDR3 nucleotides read TGTGCCAGCAGTGACGCACAGGGCAGTGGCTACACCTTC.

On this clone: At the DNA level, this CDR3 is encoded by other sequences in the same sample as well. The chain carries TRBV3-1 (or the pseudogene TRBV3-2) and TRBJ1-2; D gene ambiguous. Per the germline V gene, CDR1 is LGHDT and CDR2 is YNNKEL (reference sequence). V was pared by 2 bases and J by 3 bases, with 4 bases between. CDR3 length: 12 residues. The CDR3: CASSQSYYGYTF. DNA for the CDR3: TGTGCCAGCAGCCAATCCTACTATGGCTACACCTTC.